This T cell receptor (beta chain) emerged from a study of shared clonotypes between healthy human individuals. It was across several immunoSEQ plates that each subset's genomic DNA was evenly split. Produced via immunoSEQ multiplex PCR; TCRdb's table is partial and in-frame only. The repertoire holds about 2.3 million clones, with less than 95% as singletons. Investigators divided CD4+ cells into CD45RA+ naive and CD45RA-negative memory subsets. This receptor was obtained from a man aged 18 to 30 in good health. Some clones in this sample may be carry-over from other donors' samples. The sequenced material came from naive CD4+ T cells from PBMCs. Subset in this sample: CD45RA+ positively selected.

The CDR3 loop reads CASSLFMVSDTQYF. The CDR3 DNA is TGTGCCAGCAGTTTATTTATGGTGTCAGATACGCAGTATTTT. This sequence joins TRBV27 and TRBJ2-3, with no clear D. Germline V gene lookup returns CDR1 MNHEY and CDR2 SMNVEV (reference sequence). V lost 1 base to trimming and J lost 4 bases, with 9 bases between them. The CDR3 has 14 amino acids.